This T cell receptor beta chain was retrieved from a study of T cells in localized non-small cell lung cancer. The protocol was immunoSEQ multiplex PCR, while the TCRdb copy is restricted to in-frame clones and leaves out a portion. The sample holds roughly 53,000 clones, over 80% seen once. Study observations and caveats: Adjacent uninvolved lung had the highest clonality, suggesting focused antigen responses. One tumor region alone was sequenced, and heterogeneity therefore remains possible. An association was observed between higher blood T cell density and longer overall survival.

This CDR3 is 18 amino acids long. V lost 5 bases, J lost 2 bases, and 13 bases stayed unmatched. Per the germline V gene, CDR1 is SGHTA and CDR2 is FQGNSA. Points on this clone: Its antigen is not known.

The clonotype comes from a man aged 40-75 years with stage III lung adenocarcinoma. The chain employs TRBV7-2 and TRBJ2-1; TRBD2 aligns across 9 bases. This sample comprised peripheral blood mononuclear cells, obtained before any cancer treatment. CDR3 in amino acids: CASSNEGFIAGAYNEQFF. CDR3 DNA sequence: TGTGCCAGCAGCAACGAGGGGTTCATAGCGGGGGCCTACAATGAGCAGTTCTTC. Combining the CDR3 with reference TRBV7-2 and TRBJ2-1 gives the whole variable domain GAGVSQSPSNKVTEKGKDVELRCDPISGHTALYWYRQSLGQGLEFLIYFQGNSAPDKSGLPSDRFSAERTGGSVSTLTIQRTQQEDSAVYLCASSNEGFIAGAYNEQFFGPGTRLTVL.